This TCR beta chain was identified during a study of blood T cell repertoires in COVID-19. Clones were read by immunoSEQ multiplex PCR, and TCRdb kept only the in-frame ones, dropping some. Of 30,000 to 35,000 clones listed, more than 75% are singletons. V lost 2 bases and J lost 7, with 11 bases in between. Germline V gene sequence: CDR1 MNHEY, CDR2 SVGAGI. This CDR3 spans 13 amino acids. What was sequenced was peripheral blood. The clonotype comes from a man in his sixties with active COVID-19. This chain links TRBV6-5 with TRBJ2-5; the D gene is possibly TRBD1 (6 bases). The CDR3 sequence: CASSYGGPGTQYF. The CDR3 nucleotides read TGTGCCAGCAGTTACGGGGGCCCCGGGACCCAGTACTTC.